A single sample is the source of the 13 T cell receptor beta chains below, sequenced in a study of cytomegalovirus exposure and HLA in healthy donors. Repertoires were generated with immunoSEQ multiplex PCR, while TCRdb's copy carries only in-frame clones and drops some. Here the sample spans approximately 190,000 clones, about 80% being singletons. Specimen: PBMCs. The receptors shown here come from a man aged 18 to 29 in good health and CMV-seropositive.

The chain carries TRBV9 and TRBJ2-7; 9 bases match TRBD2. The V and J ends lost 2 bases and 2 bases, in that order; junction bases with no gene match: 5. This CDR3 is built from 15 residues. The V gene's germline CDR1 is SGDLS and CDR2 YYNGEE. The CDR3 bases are TGTGCCAGCAGCGTTAGCGGGAGTATCGCCTACGAGCAGTACTTC. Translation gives CASSVSGSIAYEQYF.

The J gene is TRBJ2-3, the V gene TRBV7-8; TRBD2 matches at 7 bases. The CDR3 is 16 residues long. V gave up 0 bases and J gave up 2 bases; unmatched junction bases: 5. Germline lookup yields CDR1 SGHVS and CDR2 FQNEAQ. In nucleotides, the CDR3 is TGTGCCAGCAGCTTAGCGACTAGCCGTTACACAGATACGCAGTATTTT. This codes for CASSLATSRYTDTQYF.

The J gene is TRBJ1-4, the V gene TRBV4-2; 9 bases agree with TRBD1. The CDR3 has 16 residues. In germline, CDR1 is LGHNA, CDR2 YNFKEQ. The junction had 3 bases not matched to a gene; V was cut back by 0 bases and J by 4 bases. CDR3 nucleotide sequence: TGTGCCAGCAGCCAAGAGTGGGGACAGGGTAATGAAAAACTGTTTTTT. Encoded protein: CASSQEWGQGNEKLFF.

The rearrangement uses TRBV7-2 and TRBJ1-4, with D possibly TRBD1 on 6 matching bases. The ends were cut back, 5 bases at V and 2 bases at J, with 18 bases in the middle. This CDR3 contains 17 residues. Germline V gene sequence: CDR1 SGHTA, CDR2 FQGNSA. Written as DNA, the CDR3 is TGTGCCAGCAGCAAAGGAGGGGGGCGGGAGACTAATGAAAAACTGTTTTTT. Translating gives CASSKGGGRETNEKLFF.

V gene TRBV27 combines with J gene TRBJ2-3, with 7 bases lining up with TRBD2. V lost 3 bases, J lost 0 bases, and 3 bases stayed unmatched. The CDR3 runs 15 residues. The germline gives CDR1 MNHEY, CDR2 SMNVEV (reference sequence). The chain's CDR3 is CASSLLAASTDTQYF. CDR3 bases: TGTGCCAGCAGTTTGCTAGCGGCCAGCACAGATACGCAGTATTTT.

The CDR3 nucleotides are TGCGCCAGCAGCTTGACCGGTGTCTCCTCCTACGAGCAGTACTTC. This sequence encodes CASSLTGVSSYEQYF. This chain joins TRBV5-1 and TRBJ2-7; D unclear. V lost 1 base, J lost 0 bases, and 11 bases lay in between. The CDR3 has 15 amino acids. CDR1 is SGHRS, CDR2 YFSETQ, per germline.

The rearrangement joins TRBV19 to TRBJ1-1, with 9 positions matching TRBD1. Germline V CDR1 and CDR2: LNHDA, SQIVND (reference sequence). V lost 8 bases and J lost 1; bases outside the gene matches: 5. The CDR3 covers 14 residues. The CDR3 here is CASRSDRGNTEAFF. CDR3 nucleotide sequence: TGTGCCAGTCGCTCGGACAGGGGGAACACTGAAGCTTTCTTT.

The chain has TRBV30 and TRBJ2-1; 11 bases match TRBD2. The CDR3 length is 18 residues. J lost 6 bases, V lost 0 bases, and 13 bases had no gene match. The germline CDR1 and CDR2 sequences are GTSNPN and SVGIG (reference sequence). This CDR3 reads CAWSVYGTSGGRGNEQFF. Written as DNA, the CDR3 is TGTGCCTGGAGTGTTTATGGGACTAGCGGAGGGCGAGGCAATGAGCAGTTCTTC.

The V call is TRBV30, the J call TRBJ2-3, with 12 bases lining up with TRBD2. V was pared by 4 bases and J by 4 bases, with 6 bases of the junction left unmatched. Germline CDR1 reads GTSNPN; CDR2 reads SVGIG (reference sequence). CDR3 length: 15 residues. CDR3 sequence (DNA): TGTGCCTGGACGGCCGGACTAGCGGGATCAGATACGCAGTATTTT. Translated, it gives CAWTAGLAGSDTQYF.

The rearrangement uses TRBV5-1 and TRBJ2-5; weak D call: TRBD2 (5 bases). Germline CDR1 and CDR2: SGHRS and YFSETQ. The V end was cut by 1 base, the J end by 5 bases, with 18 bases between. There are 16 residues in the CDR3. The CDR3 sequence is CASSLTGKGEEETQYF. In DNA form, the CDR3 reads TGCGCCAGCAGCTTGACGGGGAAGGGAGAAGAGGAGACCCAGTACTTC. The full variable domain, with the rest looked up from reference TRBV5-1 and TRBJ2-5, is KAGVTQTPRYLIKTRGQQVTLSCSPISGHRSVSWYQQTPGQGLQFLFEYFSETQRNKGNFPGRFSGRQFSNSRSEMNVSTLELGDSALYLCASSLTGKGEEETQYFGPGTRLLVL.

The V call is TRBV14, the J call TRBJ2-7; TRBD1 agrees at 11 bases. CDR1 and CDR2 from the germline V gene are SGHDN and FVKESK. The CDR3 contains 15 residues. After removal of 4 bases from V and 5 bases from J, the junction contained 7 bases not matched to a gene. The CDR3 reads CASSRFGQGANEQYF. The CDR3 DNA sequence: TGTGCCAGCAGCCGTTTTGGACAGGGGGCCAACGAGCAGTACTTC.

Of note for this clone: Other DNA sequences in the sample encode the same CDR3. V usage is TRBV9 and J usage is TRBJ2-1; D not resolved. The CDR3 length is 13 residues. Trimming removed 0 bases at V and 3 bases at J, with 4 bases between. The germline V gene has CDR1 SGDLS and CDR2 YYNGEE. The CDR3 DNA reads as TGTGCCAGCAGCGTAGGTCACTACAATGAGCAGTTCTTC. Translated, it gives CASSVGHYNEQFF.

The CDR3 loop is CASSLIAVGQSYEQYF. Here the CDR3 DNA reads TGTGCCAGCAGCTTAATCGCCGTGGGGCAGTCCTACGAGCAGTACTTC. The chain carries TRBV7-2 and TRBJ2-7; TRBD1 might be the D (5 bases). Trimming took 2 bases from V and 1 from J, leaving 15 bases between them. CDR1 and CDR2 from the germline V gene are SGHTA and FQGNSA. The CDR3 extends over 16 amino acids. Drawing the rest from reference TRBV7-2 and TRBJ2-7, the complete variable domain is GAGVSQSPSNKVTEKGKDVELRCDPISGHTALYWYRQSLGQGLEFLIYFQGNSAPDKSGLPSDRFSAERTGGSVSTLTIQRTQQEDSAVYLCASSLIAVGQSYEQYFGPGTRLTVT.